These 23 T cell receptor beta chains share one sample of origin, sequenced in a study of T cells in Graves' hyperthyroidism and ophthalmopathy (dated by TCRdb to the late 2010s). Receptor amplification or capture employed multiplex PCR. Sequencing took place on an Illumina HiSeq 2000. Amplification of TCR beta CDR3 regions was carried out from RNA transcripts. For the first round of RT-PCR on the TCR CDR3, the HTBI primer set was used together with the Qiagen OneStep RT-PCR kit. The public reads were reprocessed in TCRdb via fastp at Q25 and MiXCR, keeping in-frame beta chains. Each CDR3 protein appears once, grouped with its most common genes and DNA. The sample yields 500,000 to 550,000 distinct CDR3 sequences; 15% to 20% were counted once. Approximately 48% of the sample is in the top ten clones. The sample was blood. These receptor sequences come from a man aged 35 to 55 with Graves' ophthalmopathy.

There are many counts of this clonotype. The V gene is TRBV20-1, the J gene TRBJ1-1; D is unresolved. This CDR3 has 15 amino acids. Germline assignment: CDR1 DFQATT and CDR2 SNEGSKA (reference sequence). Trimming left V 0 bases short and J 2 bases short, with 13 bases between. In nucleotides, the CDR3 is TGCAGTGCTAGAGATCCTCTGTTGGGCAACACTGAAGCTTTCTTT. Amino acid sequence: CSARDPLLGNTEAFF.

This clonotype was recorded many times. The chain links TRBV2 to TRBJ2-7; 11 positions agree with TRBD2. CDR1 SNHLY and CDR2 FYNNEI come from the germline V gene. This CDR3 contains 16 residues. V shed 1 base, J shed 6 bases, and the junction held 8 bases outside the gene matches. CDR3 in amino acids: CASSEGAASGRSEQYF. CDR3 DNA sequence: TGTGCCAGCAGTGAAGGGGCGGCTAGCGGGAGGAGCGAGCAGTACTTC.

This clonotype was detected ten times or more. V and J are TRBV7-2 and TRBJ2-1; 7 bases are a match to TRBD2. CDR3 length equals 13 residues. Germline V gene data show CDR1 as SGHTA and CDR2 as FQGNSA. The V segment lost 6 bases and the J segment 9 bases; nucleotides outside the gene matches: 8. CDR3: CASSLGGSGEQFF. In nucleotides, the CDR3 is TGTGCCAGCAGTTTGGGGGGGAGTGGTGAGCAGTTCTTC.

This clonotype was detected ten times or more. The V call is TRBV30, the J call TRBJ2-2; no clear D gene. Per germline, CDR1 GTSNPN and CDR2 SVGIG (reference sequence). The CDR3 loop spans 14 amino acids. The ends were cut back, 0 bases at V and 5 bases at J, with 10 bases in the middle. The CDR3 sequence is CAWSVLAQTGELFF. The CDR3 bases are TGTGCCTGGAGTGTATTGGCGCAAACCGGGGAGCTGTTTTTT.

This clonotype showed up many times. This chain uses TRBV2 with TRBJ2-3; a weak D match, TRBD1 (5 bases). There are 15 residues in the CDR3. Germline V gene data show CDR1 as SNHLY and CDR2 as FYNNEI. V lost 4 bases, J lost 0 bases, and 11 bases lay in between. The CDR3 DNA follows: TGTGCCAGCAGTGTGACAGTCCCTAGCACAGATACGCAGTATTTT. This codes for CASSVTVPSTDTQYF.

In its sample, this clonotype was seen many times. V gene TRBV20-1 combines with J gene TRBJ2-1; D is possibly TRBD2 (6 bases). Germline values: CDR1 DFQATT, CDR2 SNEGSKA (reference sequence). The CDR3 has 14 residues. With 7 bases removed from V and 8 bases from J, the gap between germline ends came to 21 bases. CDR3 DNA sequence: TGCAGTGTTCTGGCAGGGACTTTGAGGGATGAGCAGTTCTTC. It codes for CSVLAGTLRDEQFF.

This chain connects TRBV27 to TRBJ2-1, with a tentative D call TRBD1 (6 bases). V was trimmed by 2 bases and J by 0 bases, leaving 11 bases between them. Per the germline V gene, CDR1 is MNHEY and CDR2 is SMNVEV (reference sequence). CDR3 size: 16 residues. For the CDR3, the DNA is TGTGCCAGCAGTTTACTAGGGACAAGCTCCTACAATGAGCAGTTCTTC. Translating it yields CASSLLGTSSYNEQFF.

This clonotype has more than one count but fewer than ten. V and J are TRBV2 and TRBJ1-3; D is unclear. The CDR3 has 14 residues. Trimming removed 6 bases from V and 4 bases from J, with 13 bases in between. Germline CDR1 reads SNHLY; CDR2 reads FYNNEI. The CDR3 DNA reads TGTGCCAGCAGCAGGACGGTTGTCGGAAACACCATATATTTT. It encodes CASSRTVVGNTIYF.

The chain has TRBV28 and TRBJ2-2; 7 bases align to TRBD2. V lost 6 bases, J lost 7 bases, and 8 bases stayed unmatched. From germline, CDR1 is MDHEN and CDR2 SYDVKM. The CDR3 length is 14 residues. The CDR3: CASRRRESGGELFF. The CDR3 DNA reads TGTGCCAGCAGGCGGCGGGAGTCGGGCGGGGAGCTGTTTTTT.

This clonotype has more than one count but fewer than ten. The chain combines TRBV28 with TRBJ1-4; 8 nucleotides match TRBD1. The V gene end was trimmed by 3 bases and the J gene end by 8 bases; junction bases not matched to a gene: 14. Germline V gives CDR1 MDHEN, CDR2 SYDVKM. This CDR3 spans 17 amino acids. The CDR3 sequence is CASSFVGTGPGGEKLFF. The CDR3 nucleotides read TGTGCCAGCAGTTTTGTCGGGACAGGCCCTGGCGGCGAAAAACTGTTTTTT.

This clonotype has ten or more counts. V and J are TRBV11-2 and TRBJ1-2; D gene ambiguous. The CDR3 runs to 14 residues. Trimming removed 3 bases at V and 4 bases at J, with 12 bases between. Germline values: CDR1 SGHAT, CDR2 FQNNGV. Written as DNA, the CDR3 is TGTGCCAGCAGCTTTGGTGACCGGGGCTATGGCTACACCTTC. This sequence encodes CASSFGDRGYGYTF.

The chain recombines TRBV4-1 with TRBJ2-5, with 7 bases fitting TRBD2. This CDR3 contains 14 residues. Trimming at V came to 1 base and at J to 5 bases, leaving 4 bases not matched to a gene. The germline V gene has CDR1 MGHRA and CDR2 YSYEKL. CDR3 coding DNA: TGCGCCAGCAGCCAAGCTCGGGGAGGGGAGACCCAGTACTTC. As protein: CASSQARGGETQYF.

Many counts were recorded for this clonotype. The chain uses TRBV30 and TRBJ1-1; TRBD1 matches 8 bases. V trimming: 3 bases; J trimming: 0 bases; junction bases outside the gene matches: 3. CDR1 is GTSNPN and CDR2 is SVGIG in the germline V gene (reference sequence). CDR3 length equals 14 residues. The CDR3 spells CAWRQQGVNTEAFF. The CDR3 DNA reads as TGTGCCTGGAGACAACAGGGGGTGAACACTGAAGCTTTCTTT.

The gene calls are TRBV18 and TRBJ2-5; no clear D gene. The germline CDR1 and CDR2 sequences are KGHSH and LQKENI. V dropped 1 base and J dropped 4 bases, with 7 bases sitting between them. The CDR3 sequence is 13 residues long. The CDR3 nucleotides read TGTGCCAGCTCACCACGGAGCAGAGAGACCCAGTACTTC. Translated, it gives CASSPRSRETQYF.

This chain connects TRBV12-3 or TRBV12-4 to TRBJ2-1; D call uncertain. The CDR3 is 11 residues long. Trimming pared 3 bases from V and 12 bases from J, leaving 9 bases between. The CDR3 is CASSFGPSQFF. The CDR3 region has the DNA TGTGCCAGCAGTTTCGGGCCCTCGCAGTTCTTC.

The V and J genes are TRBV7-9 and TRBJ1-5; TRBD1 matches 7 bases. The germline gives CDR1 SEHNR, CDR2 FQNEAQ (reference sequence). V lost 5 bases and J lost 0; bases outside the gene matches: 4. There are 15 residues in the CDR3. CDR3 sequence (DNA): TGTGCCAGCAGCCGGGGACAGTTTAGCAATCAGCCCCAGCATTTT. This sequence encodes CASSRGQFSNQPQHF.

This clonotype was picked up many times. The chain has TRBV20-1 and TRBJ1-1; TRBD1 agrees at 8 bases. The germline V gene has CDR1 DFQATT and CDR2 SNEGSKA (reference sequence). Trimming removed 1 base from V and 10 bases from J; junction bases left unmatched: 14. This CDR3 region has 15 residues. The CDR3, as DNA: TGCAGTGCTAGAGGGTCAGGGGGCGTAAGCCTCGGAGCTTTCTTT. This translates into CSARGSGGVSLGAFF.

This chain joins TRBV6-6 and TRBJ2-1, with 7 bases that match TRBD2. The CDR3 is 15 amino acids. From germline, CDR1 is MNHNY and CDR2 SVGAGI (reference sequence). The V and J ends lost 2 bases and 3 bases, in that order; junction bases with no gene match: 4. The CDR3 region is CASSYEAGDYNEQFF. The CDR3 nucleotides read TGTGCCAGCAGTTACGAGGCGGGGGACTACAATGAGCAGTTCTTC.

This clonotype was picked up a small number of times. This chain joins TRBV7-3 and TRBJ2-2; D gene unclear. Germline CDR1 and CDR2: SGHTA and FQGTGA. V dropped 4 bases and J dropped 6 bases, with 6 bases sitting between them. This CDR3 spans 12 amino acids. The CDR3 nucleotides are TGTGCCAGCAGCTCCCTGGCCGGGGAGCTGTTTTTT. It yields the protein CASSSLAGELFF.

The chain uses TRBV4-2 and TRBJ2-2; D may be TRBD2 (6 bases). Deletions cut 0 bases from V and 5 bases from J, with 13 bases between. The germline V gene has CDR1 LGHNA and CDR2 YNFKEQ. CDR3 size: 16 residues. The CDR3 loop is CASSQDVRGRTGELFF. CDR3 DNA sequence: TGTGCCAGCAGCCAAGATGTGCGGGGAAGGACCGGGGAGCTGTTTTTT.

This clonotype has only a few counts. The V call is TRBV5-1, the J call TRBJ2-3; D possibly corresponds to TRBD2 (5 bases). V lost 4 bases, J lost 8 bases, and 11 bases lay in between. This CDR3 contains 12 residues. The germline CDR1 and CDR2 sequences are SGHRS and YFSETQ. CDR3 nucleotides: TGCGCCAGCAGCCCACTAGGAGCTACGCAGTATTTT. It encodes CASSPLGATQYF.

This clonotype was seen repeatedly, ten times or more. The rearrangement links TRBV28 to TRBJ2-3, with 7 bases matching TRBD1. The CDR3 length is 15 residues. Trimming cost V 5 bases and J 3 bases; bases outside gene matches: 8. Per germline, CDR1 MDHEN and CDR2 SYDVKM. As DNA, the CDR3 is TGTGCCAGCAGTCTAGGGGGCGCTGGGACAGATACGCAGTATTTT. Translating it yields CASSLGGAGTDTQYF.

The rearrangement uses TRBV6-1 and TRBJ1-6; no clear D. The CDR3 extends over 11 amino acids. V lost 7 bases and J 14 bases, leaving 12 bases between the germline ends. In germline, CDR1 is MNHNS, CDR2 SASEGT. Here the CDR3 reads CASIWGLSLHF. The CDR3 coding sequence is TGTGCCAGCATCTGGGGATTATCCCTCCACTTT.